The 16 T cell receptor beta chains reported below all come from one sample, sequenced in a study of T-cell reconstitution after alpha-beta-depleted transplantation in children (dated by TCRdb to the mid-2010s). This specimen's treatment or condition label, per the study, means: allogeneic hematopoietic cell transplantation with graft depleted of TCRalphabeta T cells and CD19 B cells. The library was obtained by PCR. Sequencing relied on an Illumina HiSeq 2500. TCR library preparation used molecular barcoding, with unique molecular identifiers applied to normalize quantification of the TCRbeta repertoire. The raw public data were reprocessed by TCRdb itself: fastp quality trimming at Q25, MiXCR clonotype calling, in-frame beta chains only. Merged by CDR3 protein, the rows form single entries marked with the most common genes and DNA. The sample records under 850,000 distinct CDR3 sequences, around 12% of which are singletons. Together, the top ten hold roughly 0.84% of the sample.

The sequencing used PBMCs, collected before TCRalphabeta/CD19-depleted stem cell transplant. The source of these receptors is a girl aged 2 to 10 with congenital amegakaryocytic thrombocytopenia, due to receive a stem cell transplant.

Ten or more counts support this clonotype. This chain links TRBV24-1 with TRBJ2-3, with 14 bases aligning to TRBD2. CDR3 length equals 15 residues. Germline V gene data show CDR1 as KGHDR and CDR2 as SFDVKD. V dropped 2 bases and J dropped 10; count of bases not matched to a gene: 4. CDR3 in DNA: TGTGCCACCAGTGATTGGGGACTAGCGGGAGAGGCGCAGTATTTT. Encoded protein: CATSDWGLAGEAQYF.

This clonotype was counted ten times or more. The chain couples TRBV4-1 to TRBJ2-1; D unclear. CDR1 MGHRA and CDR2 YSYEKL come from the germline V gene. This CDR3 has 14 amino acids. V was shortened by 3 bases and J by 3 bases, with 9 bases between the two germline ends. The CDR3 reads CASSHDRGYNEQFF. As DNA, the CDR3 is TGCGCCAGCAGCCACGATCGTGGCTACAATGAGCAGTTCTTC.

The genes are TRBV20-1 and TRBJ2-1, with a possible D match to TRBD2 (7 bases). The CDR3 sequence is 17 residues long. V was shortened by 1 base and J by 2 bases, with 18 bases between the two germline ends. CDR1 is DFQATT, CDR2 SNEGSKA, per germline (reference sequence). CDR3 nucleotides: TGCAGTGCTAGAGCCCCCGGGGGGCTTAAAGCCTACAATGAGCAGTTCTTC. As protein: CSARAPGGLKAYNEQFF.

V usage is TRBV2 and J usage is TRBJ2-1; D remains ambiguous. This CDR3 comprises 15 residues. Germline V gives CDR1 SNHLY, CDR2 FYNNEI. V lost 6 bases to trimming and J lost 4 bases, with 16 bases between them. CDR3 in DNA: TGTGCCAGCAGCTCGACCCCGAACTGGTACAATGAGCAGTTCTTC. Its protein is CASSSTPNWYNEQFF. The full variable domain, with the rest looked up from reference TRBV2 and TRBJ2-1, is EPEVTQTPSHQVTQMGQEVILRCVPISNHLYFYWYRQILGQKVEFLVSFYNNEISEKSEIFDDQFSVERPDGSNFTLKIRSTKLEDSAMYFCASSSTPNWYNEQFFGPGTRLTVL.

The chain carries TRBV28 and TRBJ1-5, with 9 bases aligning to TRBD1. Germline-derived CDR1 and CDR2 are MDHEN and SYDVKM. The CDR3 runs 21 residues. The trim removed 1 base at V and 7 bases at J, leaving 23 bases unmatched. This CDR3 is CASSLFRHTGPGTGLGQPQHF. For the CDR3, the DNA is TGTGCCAGCAGTTTATTCAGACACACCGGTCCCGGGACAGGGCTAGGGCAGCCCCAGCATTTT.

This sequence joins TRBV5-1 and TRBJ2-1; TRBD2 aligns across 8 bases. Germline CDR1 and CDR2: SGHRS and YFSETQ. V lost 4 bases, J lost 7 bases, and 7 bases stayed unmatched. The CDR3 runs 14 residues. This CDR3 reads CASSVERGGNEQFF. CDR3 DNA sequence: TGCGCCAGCAGCGTGGAGCGCGGGGGGAATGAGCAGTTCTTC.

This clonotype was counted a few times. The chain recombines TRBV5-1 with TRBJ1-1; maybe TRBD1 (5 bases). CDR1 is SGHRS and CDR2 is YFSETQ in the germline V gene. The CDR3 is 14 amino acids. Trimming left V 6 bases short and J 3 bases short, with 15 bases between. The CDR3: CASTQGAGDTEAFF. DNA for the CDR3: TGCGCCAGCACCCAAGGGGCGGGAGACACTGAAGCTTTCTTT.

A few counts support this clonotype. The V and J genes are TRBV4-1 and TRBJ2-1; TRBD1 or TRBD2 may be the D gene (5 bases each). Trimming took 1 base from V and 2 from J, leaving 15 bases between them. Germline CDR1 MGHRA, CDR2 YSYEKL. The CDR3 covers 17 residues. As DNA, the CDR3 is TGCGCCAGCAGCCAAGGGTCGGGGACCTTCCCCTACAATGAGCAGTTCTTC. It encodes CASSQGSGTFPYNEQFF.

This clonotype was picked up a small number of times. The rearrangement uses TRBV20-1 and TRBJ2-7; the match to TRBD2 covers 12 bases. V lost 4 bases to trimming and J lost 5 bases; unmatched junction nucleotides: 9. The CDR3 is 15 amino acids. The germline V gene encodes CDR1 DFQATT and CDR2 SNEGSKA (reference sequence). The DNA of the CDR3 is TGCAGTGCTACACGACTAGCGGGAGCCTACAACGAGCAGTACTTC. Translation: CSATRLAGAYNEQYF.

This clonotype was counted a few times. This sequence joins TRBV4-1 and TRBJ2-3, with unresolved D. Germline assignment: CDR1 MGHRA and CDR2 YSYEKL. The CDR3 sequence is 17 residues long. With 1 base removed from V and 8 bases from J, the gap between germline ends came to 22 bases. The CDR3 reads CASSQADSRRPTTTQYF. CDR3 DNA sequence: TGCGCCAGCAGCCAAGCGGATTCCAGGCGTCCCACAACTACGCAGTATTTT.

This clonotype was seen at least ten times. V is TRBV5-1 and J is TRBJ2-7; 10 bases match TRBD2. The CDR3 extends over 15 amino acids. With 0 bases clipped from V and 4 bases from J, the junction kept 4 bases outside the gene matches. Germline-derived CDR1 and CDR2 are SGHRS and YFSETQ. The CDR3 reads CASSLDYSGRYEQYF. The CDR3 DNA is TGCGCCAGCAGCTTGGATTATAGCGGGAGGTACGAGCAGTACTTC.

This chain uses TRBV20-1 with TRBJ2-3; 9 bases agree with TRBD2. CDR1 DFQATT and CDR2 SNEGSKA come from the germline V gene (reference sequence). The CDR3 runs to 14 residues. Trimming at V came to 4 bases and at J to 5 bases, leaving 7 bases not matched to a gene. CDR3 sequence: CSAKVAGALDTQYF. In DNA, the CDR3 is TGCAGTGCTAAGGTAGCGGGAGCGTTAGATACGCAGTATTTT.

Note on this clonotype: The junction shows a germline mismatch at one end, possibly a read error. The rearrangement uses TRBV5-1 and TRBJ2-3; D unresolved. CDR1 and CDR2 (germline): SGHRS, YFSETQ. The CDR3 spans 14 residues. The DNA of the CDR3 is TGCTCCAGCAGCTTGGAGTCCTTCCCAGATACGCAGTATTTT. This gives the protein CSSSLESFPDTQYF.

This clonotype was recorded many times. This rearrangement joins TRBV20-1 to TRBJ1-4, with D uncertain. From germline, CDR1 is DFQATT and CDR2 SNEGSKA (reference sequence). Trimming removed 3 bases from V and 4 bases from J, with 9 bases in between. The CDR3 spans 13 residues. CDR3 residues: CSASQLYNEKLFF. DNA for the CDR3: TGCAGTGCTAGCCAACTCTATAATGAAAAACTGTTTTTT.

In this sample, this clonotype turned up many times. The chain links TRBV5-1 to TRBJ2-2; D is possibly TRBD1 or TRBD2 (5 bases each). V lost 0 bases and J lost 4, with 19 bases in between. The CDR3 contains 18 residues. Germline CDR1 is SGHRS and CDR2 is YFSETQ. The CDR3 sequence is CASSLANPLSGTTGELFF. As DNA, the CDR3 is TGCGCCAGCAGCTTGGCCAACCCCCTTTCAGGGACCACCGGGGAGCTGTTTTTT.

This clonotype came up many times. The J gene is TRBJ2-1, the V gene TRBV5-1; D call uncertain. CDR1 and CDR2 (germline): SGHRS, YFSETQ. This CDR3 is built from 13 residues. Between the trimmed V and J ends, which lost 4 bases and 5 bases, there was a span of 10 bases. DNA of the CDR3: TGCGCCAGCAGCACGGACGCCAACAATGAGCAGTTCTTC. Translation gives CASSTDANNEQFF.